This T cell receptor beta chain was observed in a study of type 1 regulatory T cells. V lost 4 bases and J lost 0; bases outside the gene matches: 6. Per the germline V gene, CDR1 is MGHRA and CDR2 is YSYEKL. The CDR3 consists of 17 residues. MiXCR, applied by TCRdb to the reads, yields one record per CDR3 protein. The repertoire includes 63,000 or so distinct CDR3 sequences, around 49% of them detected once, and about 2% sits in the top ten. Concerning this clonotype itself: What it binds is unknown.

The chain couples TRBV4-1 to TRBJ2-1; TRBD2 aligns across 10 bases. The source is a human donor in good health. The sample comprised cultured non-Tr1 T cells, either the whole culture or a sorted T cell fraction (not recorded which). The CDR3 nucleotides read TGCGCCAGCAGCCCACAGCAGCGGGGGGGCTCCTACAATGAGCAGTTCTTC. Translating it yields CASSPQQRGGSYNEQFF.